This TCR beta chain was observed in a study of blood T cell repertoires in COVID-19. Study details: Spain, Italy and the United States supplied samples that represented acute and convalescent COVID-19. The cDNA or gDNA used as material had been derived from T cells, B-cell-depleted T cells, or PBMCs.

In the source study's methods: Amplification of reference gene primers was used by the study to estimate nucleated cell counts. Method: immunoSEQ multiplex PCR; TCRdb's copy keeps in-frame clones and lacks some. V, J and clone size are taken as reported in that table, and D and trimming were inferred from the DNA itself. The sample yields around 200,000 clones, more than 75% seen once. This CDR3 region has 14 residues. CDR1 MNHEY and CDR2 SVGAGI come from the germline V gene. V lost 6 bases and J lost 4; bases outside the gene matches: 6. This clonotype originated in a woman older than 75 with acute or convalescent COVID-19. The source material was peripheral blood. The chain couples TRBV6-5 to TRBJ1-3; 7 bases are shared with TRBD1. In DNA form, the CDR3 reads TGTGCCAGCAGGACAGGGTTGGGAGGAAACACCATATATTTT. Protein: CASRTGLGGNTIYF.